What follows are 8 T cell receptor beta chains derived from one specimen sequenced in a study of shared clonotypes between healthy human individuals. Clones were sequenced by immunoSEQ multiplex PCR, and TCRdb holds only the in-frame ones, with some missing. The sample includes 2 million to 3 million clones, roughly 93% seen only once; the top ten take 0.36%. The sample consisted of naive CD4+ T cells from PBMCs. Subset described: CD45RA+ positively selected. These TCRs come from a young man in good health. Some clones in this sample may be carry-over from other donors' samples.

This sequence joins TRBV21-1 and TRBJ1-3. TRBV21-1 is flagged as a pseudogene. CDR3 length: 16 residues. CDR3 amino acids: CANPKKGFLTGNTIYF. CDR3 sequence (DNA): TGTGCCAACCCGAAGAAGGGCTTCCTCACGGGAAACACCATATATTTT.

The J gene is TRBJ2-3, the V gene TRBV4-3, with 8 positions matching TRBD2. V was pared by 4 bases and J by 2 bases, with 5 bases of the junction left unmatched. This CDR3 comprises 15 residues. Germline CDR1 and CDR2: LGHNA and YSLEER. CDR3 sequence: CASSRVGGDTDTQYF. The CDR3 nucleotides are TGCGCCAGCAGCCGAGTCGGGGGGGACACAGATACGCAGTATTTT.

V gene TRBV6-5 combines with J gene TRBJ1-2, with 11 bases fitting TRBD1. The trim removed 2 bases at V and 8 bases at J, leaving 4 bases unmatched. The CDR3 length is 14 residues. Looked up from germline, CDR1 is MNHEY and CDR2 is SVGAGI. DNA for the CDR3: TGTGCCAGCAGTTACGCCGGACAGGGGGCAGGCTACACCTTC. Translated, it gives CASSYAGQGAGYTF.

The V gene is TRBV2, the J gene TRBJ2-1; no clear D. Trimming left V 7 bases short and J 5 bases short, with 9 bases between. CDR1 and CDR2 from the germline V gene are SNHLY and FYNNEI. This CDR3 comprises 12 residues. The CDR3: CASKLLDNEQFF. CDR3 nucleotides: TGTGCCAGCAAGTTACTGGACAATGAGCAGTTCTTC.

CDR3 loop: CASSYSSGRRRDTQYF. CDR3 DNA sequence: TGTGCCAGCAGTTACTCGAGCGGGAGAAGAAGGGATACGCAGTATTTT. The chain employs TRBV6-5 and TRBJ2-3; 8 bases match TRBD2. Per germline, CDR1 MNHEY and CDR2 SVGAGI. The junction had 8 bases not matched to a gene; V was cut back by 0 bases and J by 6 bases. The CDR3 length is 16 residues.

The chain couples TRBV7-9 to TRBJ2-1, with TRBD1 matching over 8 bases. V dropped 3 bases and J dropped 4; count of bases not matched to a gene: 2. The CDR3 sequence is 14 residues long. Looked up from germline, CDR1 is SEHNR and CDR2 is FQNEAQ (reference sequence). CDR3 sequence reads: CASSFRDRYNEQFF. The CDR3 DNA reads as TGTGCCAGCAGCTTCCGGGACAGGTACAATGAGCAGTTCTTC.

V is TRBV29-1 and J is TRBJ2-2; TRBD2 is a possible D gene (5 bases). V was pared by 2 bases and J by 2 bases, with 9 bases between. The CDR3 is 14 amino acids. Germline V gene sequence: CDR1 SQVTM, CDR2 ANQGSEA. CDR3 nucleotides: TGCAGCGTTGAAAGGCGGGCAAACACCGGGGAGCTGTTTTTT. Protein: CSVERRANTGELFF.

The V and J genes are TRBV5-1 and TRBJ2-7; 13 bases align to TRBD2. Germline loops: CDR1 SGHRS, CDR2 YFSETQ. V shed 4 bases, J shed 2 bases, and the junction held 6 bases outside the gene matches. The CDR3 has 16 amino acids. The CDR3 here is CASSLGLAGVAYEQYF. The CDR3 DNA is TGCGCCAGCAGCCTAGGACTAGCGGGAGTTGCCTACGAGCAGTACTTC. Supplemented by reference TRBV5-1 and TRBJ2-7, the full variable domain reads KAGVTQTPRYLIKTRGQQVTLSCSPISGHRSVSWYQQTPGQGLQFLFEYFSETQRNKGNFPGRFSGRQFSNSRSEMNVSTLELGDSALYLCASSLGLAGVAYEQYFGPGTRLTVT.